Below, 21 T cell receptor beta chains from the same sample are listed, as sequenced in a study of blood T cell repertoires in COVID-19. Data came from immunoSEQ multiplex PCR; TCRdb stores just in-frame clones and leaves some out. The sample carries a few hundred thousand clones, roughly 84% recorded once. The specimen sequenced was PBMCs or T cells enriched from blood (not recorded which). These TCRs come from a middle-aged man who had recovered from COVID-19.

The chain has TRBV7-9 and TRBJ1-2, with TRBD1 matching 10 bases. V was clipped by 3 bases and J by 8 bases; unmatched bases: 3. Germline assignment: CDR1 SEHNR and CDR2 FQNEAQ (reference sequence). The CDR3 sequence is 13 residues long. The CDR3 nucleotides are TGTGCCAGCAGCTTCGGGACAGGGGAAGGCTACACCTTC. This encodes CASSFGTGEGYTF.

This clone was detected only once. V is TRBV9 and J is TRBJ1-1; D unclear. Trimming removed 3 bases at V and 3 bases at J, with 15 bases between. This CDR3 spans 15 amino acids. The germline gives CDR1 SGDLS, CDR2 YYNGEE. CDR3 protein: CASSAASRSDTEAFF. The DNA of the CDR3 is TGTGCCAGCAGCGCCGCCTCGAGGTCCGACACTGAAGCTTTCTTT.

This chain connects TRBV5-1 to TRBJ2-1, with TRBD1 matching 9 bases. Trimming at V came to 0 bases and at J to 9 bases, leaving 4 bases not matched to a gene. The CDR3 is made up of 14 amino acids. From germline, CDR1 is SGHRS and CDR2 YFSETQ. CDR3 region: CASSLGGQGTEQFF. Written as DNA, the CDR3 is TGCGCCAGCAGCTTGGGGGGACAGGGTACTGAGCAGTTCTTC.

The chain recombines TRBV19 with TRBJ1-5, with 7 positions matching TRBD1. CDR3 length equals 16 residues. The V segment lost 7 bases and the J segment 7 bases; nucleotides outside the gene matches: 16. The V gene's germline CDR1 is LNHDA and CDR2 SQIVND (reference sequence). This CDR3 is CASTHPEGAGGQPQHF. DNA of the CDR3: TGTGCCAGTACCCACCCCGAGGGGGCAGGAGGACAGCCCCAGCATTTT.

A single count supports this clone. The chain recombines TRBV18 with TRBJ2-7; TRBD2 matches 11 bases. Germline loops: CDR1 KGHSH, CDR2 LQKENI. The CDR3 runs to 16 residues. Trimming removed 4 bases from V and 2 bases from J; junction bases left unmatched: 7. The CDR3 coding sequence is TGTGCCAGCTCACAACAGGGACTAGCGGCCCCCTACGAGCAGTACTTC. Amino acid sequence: CASSQQGLAAPYEQYF.

The V call is TRBV4-1, the J call TRBJ2-3; TRBD1 matches 7 bases. Trimming removed 6 bases from V and 3 bases from J; junction bases left unmatched: 3. Germline loops: CDR1 MGHRA, CDR2 YSYEKL. This CDR3 is built from 13 residues. The CDR3 region has the DNA TGCGCCAGCAGTTTACAGGGGACAGATACGCAGTATTTT. Translating gives CASSLQGTDTQYF.

The chain is built from TRBV24-1 and TRBJ1-1; TRBD1 is a possible D gene (5 bases). The CDR3 spans 14 residues. Germline values: CDR1 KGHDR, CDR2 SFDVKD. With 6 bases removed from V and 5 bases from J, the gap between germline ends came to 15 bases. The CDR3 coding sequence is TGTGCCACCAGTACCCTCAGGGTGGTGACTGAAGCTTTCTTT. This gives the protein CATSTLRVVTEAFF.

V and J are TRBV5-1 and TRBJ2-2; D perhaps matches TRBD1 (5 bases). The germline CDR1 and CDR2 sequences are SGHRS and YFSETQ. The V end was cut by 0 bases, the J end by 0 bases, with 6 bases between. This CDR3 has 15 amino acids. CDR3 DNA sequence: TGCGCCAGCAGCTTGGGACAGACGAACACCGGGGAGCTGTTTTTT. Translating gives CASSLGQTNTGELFF.

The CDR3 sequence is CASSLTSGAEAFF. CDR3 sequence (DNA): TGTGCCAGCAGCCTCACCTCCGGGGCTGAAGCTTTCTTT. The chain recombines TRBV9 with TRBJ1-1; D is unclear. V lost 4 bases to trimming and J lost 6 bases, with 13 bases between them. Germline CDR1 is SGDLS and CDR2 is YYNGEE. The CDR3 sequence is 13 residues long.

The rearrangement links TRBV3-1 (or the pseudogene TRBV3-2) to TRBJ2-1; 10 bases line up with TRBD2. The CDR3 length is 15 residues. V was pared by 8 bases and J by 1 base, with 5 bases of the junction left unmatched. Germline values: CDR1 LGHDT, CDR2 YNNKEL (reference sequence). CDR3: CASERGGFSYNEQFF. The CDR3 DNA reads TGTGCCAGCGAGCGGGGGGGCTTTTCCTACAATGAGCAGTTCTTC.

The CDR3 is CASSSRLAGVANEQFF. The CDR3 bases are TGTGCCAGCAGCTCCAGACTAGCGGGGGTCGCCAATGAGCAGTTCTTC. The rearrangement links TRBV13 to TRBJ2-1, with 12 bases aligning to TRBD2. This CDR3 has 16 amino acids. Germline V gives CDR1 PRHDT, CDR2 FYEKMQ (reference sequence). V dropped 4 bases and J dropped 6; count of bases not matched to a gene: 7.

The gene calls are TRBV18 and TRBJ1-1, with D unclear. CDR3 length equals 14 residues. Between the trimmed V and J ends, which lost 0 bases and 2 bases, there was a span of 7 bases. The germline V gene has CDR1 KGHSH and CDR2 LQKENI. CDR3 sequence (DNA): TGTGCCAGCTCACCACCGAGTGATAACACTGAAGCTTTCTTT. Translation gives CASSPPSDNTEAFF.

The V gene is TRBV6-5, the J gene TRBJ1-4; D is unresolved. Trimming stripped 7 bases from V and 0 bases from J, with 12 bases between. The germline V gene encodes CDR1 MNHEY and CDR2 SVGAGI. This CDR3 spans 15 amino acids. CDR3 amino acids: CASKPGTSTNEKLFF. CDR3 sequence (DNA): TGTGCCAGCAAGCCGGGTACTTCAACTAATGAAAAACTGTTTTTT.

This clone occurred a few times. The chain joins TRBV10-3 to TRBJ2-3; 8 nucleotides align to TRBD1. Germline loops: CDR1 ENHRY, CDR2 SYGVKD. The J segment lost 5 bases and the V segment lost 6 bases, leaving 13 bases of the junction unmatched. The CDR3 covers 16 residues. CDR3 DNA: TGTGCCATCAGGACTGGTACCGGGACAGGCTTAGATACGCAGTATTTT. This codes for CAIRTGTGTGLDTQYF.

The CDR3 loop is CASRGTSGINHPYNEQFF. Written as DNA, the CDR3 is TGCGCCAGCAGAGGGACTAGCGGGATCAACCATCCCTACAATGAGCAGTTCTTC. The chain couples TRBV5-1 to TRBJ2-1; 13 bases are a match to TRBD2. V was pared by 5 bases and J by 2 bases, with 10 bases of the junction left unmatched. The germline gives CDR1 SGHRS, CDR2 YFSETQ. The CDR3 is 18 amino acids. The full variable domain, rest sourced from reference TRBV5-1 and TRBJ2-1, is KAGVTQTPRYLIKTRGQQVTLSCSPISGHRSVSWYQQTPGQGLQFLFEYFSETQRNKGNFPGRFSGRQFSNSRSEMNVSTLELGDSALYLCASRGTSGINHPYNEQFFGPGTRLTVL.

This chain connects TRBV21-1 to TRBJ2-2; the DNA was not used to check the table's D call, TRBD1. TRBV21-1 is a pseudogene locus. This CDR3 is built from 16 residues. The CDR3 here is CASSKKPQGSTGELFF. DNA for the CDR3: TGTGCCAGCAGCAAAAAGCCCCAGGGGAGCACCGGGGAGCTGTTTTTT.

The CDR3 is CAIRPGQNQETQYF. The CDR3 DNA sequence: TGTGCCATCAGGCCGGGACAGAACCAAGAGACCCAGTACTTC. The chain joins TRBV10-3 to TRBJ2-5, with 7 bases matching TRBD1. The CDR3 consists of 14 residues. The V gene's germline CDR1 is ENHRY and CDR2 SYGVKD. J lost 0 bases, V lost 6 bases, and 4 bases had no gene match.

The chain uses TRBV19 and TRBJ1-4, with a weak D call TRBD1 (6 bases). This CDR3 contains 14 residues. Germline CDR1 is LNHDA and CDR2 is SQIVND (reference sequence). V was trimmed by 6 bases and J by 5 bases, leaving 13 bases between them. CDR3 protein: CASSLGGLNEKLFF. In DNA, the CDR3 is TGTGCCAGTAGCCTAGGGGGTCTGAATGAAAAACTGTTTTTT.

V is TRBV12-3 or TRBV12-4 and J is TRBJ2-1, with TRBD1 matching over 8 bases. This CDR3 comprises 13 residues. V lost 3 bases and J lost 9; bases outside the gene matches: 4. The chain's CDR3 is CASSLQGALEQFF. Written as DNA, the CDR3 is TGTGCCAGCAGTTTGCAGGGGGCGCTTGAGCAGTTCTTC.

The genes are TRBV5-8 and TRBJ2-7; the D gene is possibly TRBD1 (5 bases). Trimming took 2 bases from V and 2 from J, leaving 11 bases between them. CDR3 size: 14 residues. Germline loops: CDR1 SGHTS, CDR2 YDEGEE. In DNA form, the CDR3 reads TGTGCCAGCAGCTTCTTACAGGAAACCTACGAGCAGTACTTC. As protein: CASSFLQETYEQYF.

This chain joins TRBV7-6 and TRBJ1-1, with a possible D match to TRBD1 (5 bases). V was trimmed by 5 bases and J by 4 bases, leaving 14 bases between them. The V gene's germline CDR1 is SGHVS and CDR2 FNYEAQ. The CDR3 sequence is 14 residues long. This CDR3 is CASSPMSGITEAFF. The CDR3 DNA follows: TGTGCCAGCAGCCCCATGTCAGGGATCACTGAAGCTTTCTTT.